Each of the 18 T cell receptor beta chains below was sequenced from the same sample in a study of blood T cells in healthy people across ages. Through a sample-barcoded 5' primer and a J-beta primer mix, a second PCR was run for about 6 to 11 cycles. TCRdb fed the 5' RACE reads into MiXCR, producing one record per CDR3 protein. The sample has 1.5 million or so distinct CDR3 sequences, about 45% seen once. What was sequenced was blood. Source of these receptors: a woman between 18 and 29 years old in good health.

This rearrangement joins TRBV27 to TRBJ2-7; no definite D call. The CDR3 spans 16 residues. The ends were cut back, 5 bases at V and 0 bases at J, with 17 bases in the middle. Germline V CDR1 and CDR2: MNHEY, SMNVEV (reference sequence). This chain's CDR3 is CASSQRIETSSYEQYF. The CDR3 DNA sequence: TGTGCCAGCAGTCAACGGATCGAGACGAGCTCCTACGAGCAGTACTTC.

This clonotype has only one observation. The chain links TRBV5-1 to TRBJ1-1, with TRBD1 as a possible D gene (5 bases). Germline V gives CDR1 SGHRS, CDR2 YFSETQ. V gave up 0 bases and J gave up 9 bases, with 21 bases separating them. The length of the CDR3 is 16 residues. The CDR3 sequence is CASSLGLTGVGTKAFF. The CDR3 coding sequence is TGCGCCAGCAGCTTGGGCCTGACGGGTGTAGGGACTAAAGCTTTCTTT. The entire variable domain, with the rest obtained from reference TRBV5-1 and TRBJ1-1, is as follows: KAGVTQTPRYLIKTRGQQVTLSCSPISGHRSVSWYQQTPGQGLQFLFEYFSETQRNKGNFPGRFSGRQFSNSRSEMNVSTLELGDSALYLCASSLGLTGVGTKAFFGQGTRLTVV.

Worth noting for this clonotype: It may be a read error: a sequence one base away is much more abundant. The V call is TRBV27, the J call TRBJ2-1; unclear D gene. Germline V lookup: CDR1 MNHEY, CDR2 SMNVEV (reference sequence). CDR3 length: 13 amino acids. CDR3 protein: CTSSPTVEFEQFF. The CDR3 coding sequence is TGTACCAGCAGTCCGACGGTAGAGTTTGAGCAGTTCTTC.

The V call is TRBV7-9, the J call TRBJ1-4, with a possible D match to TRBD1 (6 bases). V was trimmed by 2 bases and J by 6 bases, leaving 16 bases between them. The CDR3 length is 16 residues. Germline assignment: CDR1 SEHNR and CDR2 FQNEAQ (reference sequence). In DNA, the CDR3 is TGTGCCAGCAGCTTATCGACAGGAGGATTCGATGAAAAACTGTTTTTT. Its protein is CASSLSTGGFDEKLFF.

This clonotype was observed a few times. This chain joins TRBV25-1 and TRBJ2-1; D tentatively reads TRBD1 or TRBD2 (5 bases each). The CDR3 has 15 residues. CDR1 is MGHDK, CDR2 SYGVNS, per germline. The V and J ends lost 1 base and 12 bases respectively, with 19 bases between them. The CDR3 DNA reads as TGTGCCAGCAGTGAATCCGGGGACCTCCTCGCGGGGCAGTTCTTC. Its protein product is CASSESGDLLAGQFF.

Details on this clonotype: Possible read error: a much larger clone is one base away. The gene calls are TRBV12-3 or TRBV12-4 and TRBJ1-2; possibly TRBD1 for D (6 bases). This CDR3 spans 12 amino acids. V lost 6 bases, J lost 7 bases, and 12 bases lay in between. The CDR3 region has the DNA TGTGCCAGCAGCAAACAGGGCTGTGGCTACACCTTC. Amino acid sequence: CASSKQGCGYTF.

As concerns this clonotype: At one end, the junction sequence differs from germline, possibly due to a read error. The chain carries TRBV7-2 and TRBJ2-1; D possibly corresponds to TRBD1 (6 bases). Germline CDR1 is SGHTA and CDR2 is FQGNSA. The CDR3 length is 16 residues. The DNA for the CDR3 is TGTGCCAGTAGCTTAACCACGGGACAATACTACAATGAGCAGTTCTTC. Its protein product is CASSLTTGQYYNEQFF.

This clonotype was picked up one time. This sequence joins TRBV9 and TRBJ2-7; the D call may be TRBD1 or TRBD2 (5 bases each). The CDR3 is 16 residues long. Deletions cut 0 bases from V and 3 bases from J, with 16 bases between. Germline assignment: CDR1 SGDLS and CDR2 YYNGEE. The CDR3 sequence: CASSVAPGSTHYEQYF. Here the CDR3 DNA reads TGTGCCAGCAGCGTAGCCCCAGGGAGTACACACTACGAGCAGTACTTC.

The genes are TRBV19 and TRBJ2-1; TRBD2 matches 7 bases. V gave up 1 base and J gave up 8 bases; unmatched junction bases: 5. Germline CDR1 is LNHDA and CDR2 is SQIVND (reference sequence). The CDR3 length is 14 residues. The CDR3 loop reads CASSIGLAVHEQFF. DNA of the CDR3: TGTGCCAGTAGTATAGGACTAGCAGTTCATGAGCAGTTCTTC.

V gene TRBV29-1 combines with J gene TRBJ1-1, with TRBD1 identical over 7 bases. The ends lost 4 bases at V and 3 bases at J; junction bases unmatched: 8. CDR3 length: 14 residues. Germline loops: CDR1 SQVTM, CDR2 ANQGSEA. This chain's CDR3 is CSVVKDTGDTEAFF. In DNA, the CDR3 is TGCAGCGTTGTAAAGGACACAGGGGACACTGAAGCTTTCTTT.

J is TRBJ1-5 and V is TRBV20-1, with D possibly being TRBD1 (6 bases). CDR3 length equals 14 residues. V shed 4 bases and J shed 11 bases, with 21 bases lying between them. CDR1 is DFQATT, CDR2 SNEGSKA, per germline (reference sequence). This CDR3 reads CSATDRTGPGAQHF. The CDR3 DNA follows: TGCAGTGCTACCGACAGAACAGGGCCCGGGGCCCAGCATTTT.

There are a few counts of this clonotype. The chain couples TRBV20-1 to TRBJ2-7, with no clear D. Trimming pared 1 base from V and 0 bases from J, leaving 10 bases between. The CDR3 totals 14 residues. CDR1 DFQATT and CDR2 SNEGSKA come from the germline V gene (reference sequence). The CDR3 bases are TGCAGTGCTAGAGCCATGGCTGGCTCCTACGAGCAGTACTTC. The encoded protein is CSARAMAGSYEQYF.

This clonotype was seen only a few times. This chain links TRBV12-3 or TRBV12-4 with TRBJ1-2; D is ambiguous. The CDR3 has 14 amino acids. V lost 5 bases and J lost 6, with 16 bases in between. The CDR3 DNA reads as TGTGCCAGCAGTCCCACGGACGGATTTCATGGCTACACCTTC. This encodes CASSPTDGFHGYTF.

The chain couples TRBV5-6 to TRBJ2-5, with 9 positions matching TRBD1. This CDR3 region has 16 residues. Germline CDR1 reads SGHDT; CDR2 reads YYEEEE. Unmatched junction bases numbered 11, after V lost 4 bases and J lost 4 bases. The CDR3 DNA follows: TGTGCCAGCAGCCAGGACAGGGGAACACAATTAGAGACCCAGTACTTC. Translated, it gives CASSQDRGTQLETQYF.

The chain carries TRBV29-1 and TRBJ1-1, with unresolved D. Germline V lookup: CDR1 SQVTM, CDR2 ANQGSEA. With 1 base removed from V and 0 bases from J, the gap between germline ends came to 21 bases. The CDR3 covers 18 residues. CDR3 sequence: CSVEAVNVNYMMNTEAFF. In DNA, the CDR3 is TGCAGCGTTGAAGCGGTGAACGTTAATTACATGATGAACACTGAAGCTTTCTTT. The variable domain in full, with the rest retrieved from reference TRBV29-1 and TRBJ1-1, is SAVISQKPSRDICQRGTSLTIQCQVDSQVTMMFWYRQQPGQSLTLIATANQGSEATYESGFVIDKFPISRPNLTFSTLTVSNMSPEDSSIYLCSVEAVNVNYMMNTEAFFGQGTRLTVV.

Comment on this clonotype: This could be a read error, since a much larger clone is one nucleotide away. The chain couples TRBV5-5 to TRBJ2-1; unclear D gene. Trimming stripped 1 base from V and 2 bases from J, with 7 bases between. The germline V gene has CDR1 SGHKS and CDR2 YYEKEE (reference sequence). CDR3 length: 14 amino acids. CDR3: CASSLMGTYNEQFF. CDR3 in DNA: TGTGCCAGCAGCTTGATGGGAACCTACAATGAGCAGTTCTTC. Full variable domain (missing parts from reference TRBV5-5 and TRBJ2-1): DAGVTQSPTHLIKTRGQQVTLRCSPISGHKSVSWYQQVLGQGPQFIFQYYEKEERGRGNFPDRFSARQFPNYSSELNVNALLLGDSALYLCASSLMGTYNEQFFGPGTRLTVL.

V gene TRBV20-1 combines with J gene TRBJ1-1, with 7 bases fitting TRBD1. With V trimmed by 6 bases and J by 3 bases, 7 bases remained unmatched. This CDR3 region has 13 residues. The germline gives CDR1 DFQATT, CDR2 SNEGSKA (reference sequence). The CDR3 sequence is CSAAGGGDTEAFF. CDR3 coding DNA: TGCAGTGCGGCAGGGGGAGGGGACACTGAAGCTTTCTTT.

The chain carries TRBV9 and TRBJ2-1, with D hard to call. Trimming took off 0 bases at V and 1 base at J, with 14 bases between the two ends. This CDR3 spans 17 amino acids. The V gene's germline CDR1 is SGDLS and CDR2 YYNGEE. In DNA, the CDR3 is TGTGCCAGCAGCGTAGGGTCCAACAGCCTTTCCTACAATGAGCAGTTCTTC. It encodes CASSVGSNSLSYNEQFF.